This TCR beta chain was obtained from a study of CD8 T cells in Susac syndrome. Reverse transcription of about 0.5 to 1 ug RNA was carried out with random hexamers. Amplification of TCR beta CDR3 across 54 Vbeta and 13 Jbeta was performed with immunoSEQ multiplex PCR. TCRdb recomputed calls from the immunoSEQ multiplex PCR reads with MiXCR, one row per CDR3 protein. Here the sample spans roughly 130,000 distinct CDR3 sequences, around 95% being singletons. Between the trimmed V and J ends, which lost 2 bases and 6 bases, there was a span of 35 bases. The CDR3 covers 21 residues. The germline CDR1 and CDR2 sequences are GTSNPN and SVGIG (reference sequence).

The sequenced sample consisted of CD4+ T cells from PBMCs. The clonotype originates from a human donor with multiple sclerosis. The chain employs TRBV30 and TRBJ2-1, with D perhaps TRBD1 (7 bases). As DNA, the CDR3 is TGTGCCTGGAGTCCTCTCCTCCAGGTACAGGGGTCGGTCGGGGACTCCAATGAGCAGTTCTTC. This codes for CAWSPLLQVQGSVGDSNEQFF.